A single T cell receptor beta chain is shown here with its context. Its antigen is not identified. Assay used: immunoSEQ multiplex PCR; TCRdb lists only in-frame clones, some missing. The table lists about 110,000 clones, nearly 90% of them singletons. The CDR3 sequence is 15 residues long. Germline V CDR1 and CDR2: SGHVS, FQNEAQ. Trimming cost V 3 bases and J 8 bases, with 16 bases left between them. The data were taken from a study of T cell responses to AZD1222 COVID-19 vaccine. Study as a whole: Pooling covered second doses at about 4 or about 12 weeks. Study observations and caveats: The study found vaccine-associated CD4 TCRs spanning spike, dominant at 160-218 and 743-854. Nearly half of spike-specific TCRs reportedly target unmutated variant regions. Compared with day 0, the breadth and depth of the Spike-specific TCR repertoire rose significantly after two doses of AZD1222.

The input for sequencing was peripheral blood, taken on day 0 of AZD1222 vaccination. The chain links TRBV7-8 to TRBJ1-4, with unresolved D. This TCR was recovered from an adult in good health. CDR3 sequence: CASSLGSFSGEKLFF. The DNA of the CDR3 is TGTGCCAGCAGCTTGGGTTCGTTTAGTGGGGAAAAACTGTTTTTT.